Listed below are T cell receptor beta chains from one sample, sequenced in a study of T cells of healthy individuals. TCRdb recomputed calls from the 5' RACE reads with MiXCR, one row per CDR3 protein. In the table there are around 80,000 distinct CDR3 sequences, 5% of which are singletons. These receptor sequences come from a female donor in good health. CDR3s leave out the opening cysteine and the closing phenylalanine or tryptophan.

V gene | CDR3 protein
TRBV12-3/TRBV12-4 | ASSPGGGSSYNEQF
TRBV7-2 | ASSLGGLSGNTIY
TRBV5-5 | ASSRDFSGELF
TRBV29-1 | SVRRGPLETQY
TRBV27 | ASSLSPIEEAF
TRBV10-2 | ATWLHTDTQY
TRBV5-1 | ASRSGTGSSYEQY
TRBV7-2 | ASSSTVYTEAF
TRBV28 | ASSSAGGGRGTQY
TRBV18 | ASSPPGGVSEAF
TRBV7-9 | ASSLVPGDEQY
TRBV4-3 | ASSQGRYSNQPQH
TRBV12-3/TRBV12-4 | ASSPRLVGTDTQY
TRBV29-1 | SVRGQGAAEYGYT